The 14 T cell receptor beta chains below all came from one sample that was sequenced in a study of human T cells and chemical hapten exposure (dated by TCRdb to about 2021). The sample's time point, from its label and the paper: pre-sensitization, week 0. Explained via the paper, the treatment or condition label denotes: therapeutic diphenylcyclopropenone sensitization with weekly scalp DPC. Library preparation employed RACE. Instrument on record: NextSeq 500. The public reads were reprocessed in TCRdb via fastp at Q25 and MiXCR, keeping in-frame beta chains. Merged by CDR3 protein, the rows form single entries marked with the most common genes and DNA. Across this sample there are about 68,000 distinct CDR3 sequences, with 9.5% to 13% seen only once. The top ten clonotypes cover 5% to 5.5% of the sample. This sample comprised whole blood, obtained in connection with sensitization to the hapten diphenylcyclopropenone (DPC). Receptors originate from a woman aged 45-59 years with alopecia areata. Some clones in this sample may be carry-over from other donors' samples.

In this sample, this clonotype turned up a few times. This chain joins TRBV18 and TRBJ1-4; tentative D call: TRBD1 (6 bases). Germline CDR1 KGHSH, CDR2 LQKENI. Trimming took off 11 bases at V and 2 bases at J, with 12 bases between the two ends. This CDR3 contains 13 residues. The CDR3 region is CAAQGTTNEKLFF. The CDR3 DNA reads TGTGCCGCGCAGGGGACGACTAATGAAAAACTGTTTTTT.

The chain links TRBV4-2 to TRBJ2-4; 9 bases fit TRBD1. The CDR3 is 18 residues long. Germline loops: CDR1 LGHNA, CDR2 YNFKEQ. V shed 4 bases and J 0 bases; nucleotides not matched to a gene: 10. Written as DNA, the CDR3 is TGTGCCAGCAGCCCCGTCCCGGGACAGGGAATAGCCAAAAACATTCAGTACTTC. Translated: CASSPVPGQGIAKNIQYF.

In its sample, this clonotype was seen a few times. This chain joins TRBV7-2 and TRBJ2-5, with a tentative D call TRBD1 (5 bases). V lost 3 bases to trimming and J lost 2 bases, with 16 bases between them. CDR1 and CDR2 (germline): SGHTA, FQGNSA. CDR3 length: 16 amino acids. The CDR3 region is CASSLGTTGPQETQYF. In nucleotides, the CDR3 is TGTGCCAGCAGCTTGGGAACCACAGGCCCTCAAGAGACCCAGTACTTC. The whole variable domain, remainder taken from reference TRBV7-2 and TRBJ2-5, is GAGVSQSPSNKVTEKGKDVELRCDPISGHTALYWYRQSLGQGLEFLIYFQGNSAPDKSGLPSDRFSAERTGGSVSTLTIQRTQQEDSAVYLCASSLGTTGPQETQYFGPGTRLLVL.

This chain links TRBV5-1 with TRBJ2-1; 7 bases line up with TRBD2. The germline V gene has CDR1 SGHRS and CDR2 YFSETQ. The CDR3 runs 16 residues. V lost 0 bases to trimming and J lost 2 bases; unmatched junction nucleotides: 5. The CDR3: CASSLGSGTTYNEQFF. As DNA, the CDR3 is TGCGCCAGCAGCTTGGGGTCAGGGACTACCTACAATGAGCAGTTCTTC. Looking up the rest from reference TRBV5-1 and TRBJ2-1 gives the full variable domain: KAGVTQTPRYLIKTRGQQVTLSCSPISGHRSVSWYQQTPGQGLQFLFEYFSETQRNKGNFPGRFSGRQFSNSRSEMNVSTLELGDSALYLCASSLGSGTTYNEQFFGPGTRLTVL.

The gene calls are TRBV5-1 and TRBJ2-1; TRBD2 aligns across 12 bases. Trimming cost V 0 bases and J 8 bases; bases outside gene matches: 9. The germline gives CDR1 SGHRS, CDR2 YFSETQ. The CDR3 has 17 amino acids. CDR3 sequence reads: CASSLVSATSGGDEQFF. CDR3 coding DNA: TGCGCCAGCAGCTTGGTTTCGGCGACTAGCGGGGGTGATGAGCAGTTCTTC.

This clonotype was counted a few times. The chain carries TRBV29-1 and TRBJ1-1; D unresolved. Germline lookup yields CDR1 SQVTM and CDR2 ANQGSEA. Trimming took off 8 bases at V and 1 base at J, with 11 bases between the two ends. This CDR3 region has 12 residues. CDR3 loop: CSTTPGNTEAFF. CDR3 sequence (DNA): TGCAGCACCACCCCGGGGAACACTGAAGCTTTCTTT.

This clonotype was counted between two and nine times. This chain uses TRBV7-2 with TRBJ2-3, with 8 bases matching TRBD1. The CDR3 is made up of 16 amino acids. The trim removed 6 bases at V and 0 bases at J, leaving 8 bases unmatched. CDR1 is SGHTA and CDR2 is FQGNSA in the germline V gene. The CDR3 DNA reads as TGTGCCAGCAGATCTAACAGGGGGGCTAGCACAGATACGCAGTATTTT. It codes for CASRSNRGASTDTQYF.

This clonotype was found many times. V gene TRBV28 combines with J gene TRBJ2-2; TRBD1 matches 7 bases. V was clipped by 7 bases and J by 1 base; unmatched bases: 12. Looked up from germline, CDR1 is MDHEN and CDR2 is SYDVKM. CDR3 length: 17 amino acids. CDR3 DNA sequence: TGTGCCAGCATCCTTACCGGGACAGCTATGAACACCGGGGAGCTGTTTTTT. Translation gives CASILTGTAMNTGELFF.

The sample holds many counts of this clonotype. The chain recombines TRBV11-2 with TRBJ2-7; 9 bases match TRBD1. The CDR3 has 16 residues. Germline V gives CDR1 SGHAT, CDR2 FQNNGV. Trimming took 3 bases from V and 4 from J; bases not matched to a gene: 10. CDR3 residues: CASSFPEGTGMYEQYF. The CDR3 nucleotides are TGTGCCAGCAGCTTCCCAGAGGGGACAGGGATGTACGAGCAGTACTTC.

The rearrangement uses TRBV14 and TRBJ2-1; D gene unclear. The V gene's germline CDR1 is SGHDN and CDR2 FVKESK. With 4 bases removed from V and 4 bases from J, the gap between germline ends came to 17 bases. The CDR3 runs to 16 residues. The DNA of the CDR3 is TGTGCCAGCAGCCTAGAGTGGGTCTACACGTACAATGAGCAGTTCTTC. The encoded protein is CASSLEWVYTYNEQFF.

This clonotype has only a few counts. This chain links TRBV12-3 or TRBV12-4 with TRBJ2-5; TRBD1 might be the D (5 bases). CDR3 length equals 15 residues. Trimming left V 5 bases short and J 5 bases short, with 18 bases between. The CDR3 DNA follows: TGTGCCAGCAGTCTACGACAGCCGATGGGGGAGACCCAGTACTTC. Translated: CASSLRQPMGETQYF.

This clonotype was counted many times. J is TRBJ1-2 and V is TRBV5-1, with TRBD1 matching over 8 bases. The CDR3 loop spans 15 amino acids. Germline V lookup: CDR1 SGHRS, CDR2 YFSETQ. V gave up 4 bases and J gave up 4 bases; unmatched junction bases: 9. CDR3 residues: CASSTSRGQVYGYTF. The DNA for the CDR3 is TGCGCCAGCAGCACAAGCAGGGGGCAGGTCTATGGCTACACCTTC.

V is TRBV7-9 and J is TRBJ2-3; 13 bases agree with TRBD2. Per germline, CDR1 SEHNR and CDR2 FQNEAQ (reference sequence). The CDR3 is made up of 15 amino acids. The ends lost 8 bases at V and 0 bases at J; junction bases unmatched: 2. Here the CDR3 DNA reads TGTGCCAGCTGGGGACTAGCGGGGAGCACAGATACGCAGTATTTT. Amino acid sequence: CASWGLAGSTDTQYF.

Ten or more counts support this clonotype. The chain has TRBV11-3 and TRBJ2-2; no clear D. V dropped 5 bases and J dropped 4 bases, with 8 bases sitting between them. The CDR3 totals 13 residues. The germline gives CDR1 SGHNT, CDR2 YENEEA. CDR3 in DNA: TGTGCCAGCAGCCAGCTCGGCACCGGGGAGCTGTTTTTT. Protein sequence: CASSQLGTGELFF.